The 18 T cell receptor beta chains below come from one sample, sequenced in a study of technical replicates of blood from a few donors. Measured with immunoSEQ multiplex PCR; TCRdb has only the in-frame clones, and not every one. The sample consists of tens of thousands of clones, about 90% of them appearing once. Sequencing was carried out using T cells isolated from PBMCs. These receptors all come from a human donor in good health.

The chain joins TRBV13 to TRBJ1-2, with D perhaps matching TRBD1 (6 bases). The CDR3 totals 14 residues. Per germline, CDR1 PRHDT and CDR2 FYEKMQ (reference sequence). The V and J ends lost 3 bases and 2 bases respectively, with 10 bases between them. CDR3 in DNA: TGTGCCAGCAGCTTCGACAGGACCAACTATGGCTACACCTTC. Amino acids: CASSFDRTNYGYTF.

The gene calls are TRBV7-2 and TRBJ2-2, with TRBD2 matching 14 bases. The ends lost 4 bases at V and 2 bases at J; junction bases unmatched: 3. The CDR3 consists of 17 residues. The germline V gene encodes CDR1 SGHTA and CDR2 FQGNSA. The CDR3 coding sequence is TGTGCCAGCAGCTGGGGACTAGCGGGAGTAAACACCGGGGAGCTGTTTTTT. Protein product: CASSWGLAGVNTGELFF.

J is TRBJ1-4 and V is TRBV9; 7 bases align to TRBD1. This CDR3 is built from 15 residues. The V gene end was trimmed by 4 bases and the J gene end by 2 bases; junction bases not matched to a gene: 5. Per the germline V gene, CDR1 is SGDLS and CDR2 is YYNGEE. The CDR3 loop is CASSPGQATNEKLFF. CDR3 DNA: TGTGCCAGCAGCCCCGGACAGGCCACTAATGAAAAACTGTTTTTT.

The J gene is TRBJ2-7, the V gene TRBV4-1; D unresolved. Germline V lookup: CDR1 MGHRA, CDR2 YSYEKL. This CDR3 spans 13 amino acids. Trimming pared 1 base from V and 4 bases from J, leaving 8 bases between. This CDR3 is CASSQVELYEQYF. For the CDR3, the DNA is TGCGCCAGCAGCCAAGTAGAGCTTTACGAGCAGTACTTC.

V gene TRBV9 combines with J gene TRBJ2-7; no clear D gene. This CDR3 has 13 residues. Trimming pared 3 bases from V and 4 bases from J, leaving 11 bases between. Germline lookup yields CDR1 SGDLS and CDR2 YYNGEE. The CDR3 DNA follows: TGTGCCAGCAGCGCCCCGACGGAGTACGAGCAGTACTTC. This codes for CASSAPTEYEQYF.

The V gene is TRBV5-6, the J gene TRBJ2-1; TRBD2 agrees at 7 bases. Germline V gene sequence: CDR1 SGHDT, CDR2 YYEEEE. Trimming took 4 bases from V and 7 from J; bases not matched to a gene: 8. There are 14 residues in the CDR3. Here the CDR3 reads CASSKGLGVNEQFF. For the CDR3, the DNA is TGTGCCAGCAGCAAAGGACTAGGCGTGAATGAGCAGTTCTTC. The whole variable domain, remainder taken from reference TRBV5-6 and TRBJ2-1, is DAGVTQSPTHLIKTRGQQVTLRCSPKSGHDTVSWYQQALGQGPQFIFQYYEEEERQRGNFPDRFSGHQFPNYSSELNVNALLLGDSALYLCASSKGLGVNEQFFGPGTRLTVL.

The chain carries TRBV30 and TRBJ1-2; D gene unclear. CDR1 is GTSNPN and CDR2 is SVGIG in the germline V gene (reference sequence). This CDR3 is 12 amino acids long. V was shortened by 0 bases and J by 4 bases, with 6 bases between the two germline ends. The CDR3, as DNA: TGTGCCTGGAGTGTTATTAGCTATGGCTACACCTTC. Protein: CAWSVISYGYTF.

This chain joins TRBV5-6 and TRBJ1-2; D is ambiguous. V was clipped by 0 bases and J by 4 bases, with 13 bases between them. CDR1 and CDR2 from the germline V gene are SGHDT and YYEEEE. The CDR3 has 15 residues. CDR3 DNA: TGTGCCAGCAGCTTGGTGAGCGGCGGCCTCTATGGCTACACCTTC. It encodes CASSLVSGGLYGYTF. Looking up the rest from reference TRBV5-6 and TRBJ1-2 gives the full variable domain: DAGVTQSPTHLIKTRGQQVTLRCSPKSGHDTVSWYQQALGQGPQFIFQYYEEEERQRGNFPDRFSGHQFPNYSSELNVNALLLGDSALYLCASSLVSGGLYGYTFGSGTRLTVV.

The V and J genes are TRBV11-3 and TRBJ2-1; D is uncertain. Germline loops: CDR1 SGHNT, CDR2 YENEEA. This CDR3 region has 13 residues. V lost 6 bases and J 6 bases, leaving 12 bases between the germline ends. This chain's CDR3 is CASSRLAPNEQFF. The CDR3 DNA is TGTGCCAGCAGTCGTTTAGCCCCCAATGAGCAGTTCTTC.

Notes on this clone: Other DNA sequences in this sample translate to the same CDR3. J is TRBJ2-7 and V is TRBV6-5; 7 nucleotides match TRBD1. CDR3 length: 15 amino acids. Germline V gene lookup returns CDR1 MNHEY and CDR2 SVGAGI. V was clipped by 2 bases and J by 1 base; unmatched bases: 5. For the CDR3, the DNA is TGTGCCAGCAGTTACCGGGACAGAGGATCCTACGAGCAGTACTTC. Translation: CASSYRDRGSYEQYF.

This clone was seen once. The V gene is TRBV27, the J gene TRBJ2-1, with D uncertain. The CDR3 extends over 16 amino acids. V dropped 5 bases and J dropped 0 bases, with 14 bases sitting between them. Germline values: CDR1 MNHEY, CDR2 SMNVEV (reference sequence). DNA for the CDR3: TGTGCCAGCAGTCCTACACAGACGAGCTCCTACAATGAGCAGTTCTTC. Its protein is CASSPTQTSSYNEQFF.

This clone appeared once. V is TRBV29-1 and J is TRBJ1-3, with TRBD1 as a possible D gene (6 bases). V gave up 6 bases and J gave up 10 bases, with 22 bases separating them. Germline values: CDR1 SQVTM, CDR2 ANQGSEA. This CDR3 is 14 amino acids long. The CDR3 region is CSVVPSGHPNTIYF. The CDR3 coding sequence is TGCAGCGTCGTTCCCTCGGGACACCCTAATACCATATATTTT.

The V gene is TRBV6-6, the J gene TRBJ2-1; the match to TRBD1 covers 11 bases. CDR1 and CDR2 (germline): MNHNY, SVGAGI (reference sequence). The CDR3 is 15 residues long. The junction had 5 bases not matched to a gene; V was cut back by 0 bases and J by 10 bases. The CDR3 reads CASSYSGTGGREQFF. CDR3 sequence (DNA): TGTGCCAGCAGTTACTCAGGGACAGGGGGGCGGGAGCAGTTCTTC.

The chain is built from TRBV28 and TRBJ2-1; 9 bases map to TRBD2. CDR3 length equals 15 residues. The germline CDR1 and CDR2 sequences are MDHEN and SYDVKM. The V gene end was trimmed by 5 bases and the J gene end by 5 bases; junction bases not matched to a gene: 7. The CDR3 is CASSRLAGLNNEQFF. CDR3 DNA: TGTGCCAGCAGTCGGCTAGCGGGACTTAACAATGAGCAGTTCTTC.

CDR3 region: CATSREAWETQYF. In DNA, the CDR3 is TGTGCCACCAGCAGAGAAGCTTGGGAGACCCAGTACTTC. The V call is TRBV15, the J call TRBJ2-5; D is uncertain. There are 13 residues in the CDR3. Trimming pared 0 bases from V and 5 bases from J, leaving 7 bases between. Germline lookup yields CDR1 LNHNV and CDR2 YYDKDF (reference sequence).

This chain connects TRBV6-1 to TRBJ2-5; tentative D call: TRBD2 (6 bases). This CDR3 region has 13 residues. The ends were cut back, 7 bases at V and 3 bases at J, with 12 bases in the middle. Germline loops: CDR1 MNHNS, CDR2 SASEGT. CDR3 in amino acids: CASNSGAKETQYF. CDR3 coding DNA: TGTGCCAGCAATAGCGGAGCGAAAGAGACCCAGTACTTC.

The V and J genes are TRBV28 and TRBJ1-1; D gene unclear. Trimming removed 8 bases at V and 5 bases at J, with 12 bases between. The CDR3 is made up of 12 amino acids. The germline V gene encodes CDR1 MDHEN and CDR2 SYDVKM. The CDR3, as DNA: TGTGCCAGCTTGGATCCGGGAACTGAAGCTTTCTTT. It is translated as CASLDPGTEAFF.

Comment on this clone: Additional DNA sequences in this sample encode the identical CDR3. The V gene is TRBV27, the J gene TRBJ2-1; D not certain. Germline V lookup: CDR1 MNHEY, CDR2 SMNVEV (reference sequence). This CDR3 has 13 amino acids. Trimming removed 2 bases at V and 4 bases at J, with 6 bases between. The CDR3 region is CASSLGLYNEQFF. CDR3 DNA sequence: TGTGCCAGCAGTTTAGGGCTATACAATGAGCAGTTCTTC.